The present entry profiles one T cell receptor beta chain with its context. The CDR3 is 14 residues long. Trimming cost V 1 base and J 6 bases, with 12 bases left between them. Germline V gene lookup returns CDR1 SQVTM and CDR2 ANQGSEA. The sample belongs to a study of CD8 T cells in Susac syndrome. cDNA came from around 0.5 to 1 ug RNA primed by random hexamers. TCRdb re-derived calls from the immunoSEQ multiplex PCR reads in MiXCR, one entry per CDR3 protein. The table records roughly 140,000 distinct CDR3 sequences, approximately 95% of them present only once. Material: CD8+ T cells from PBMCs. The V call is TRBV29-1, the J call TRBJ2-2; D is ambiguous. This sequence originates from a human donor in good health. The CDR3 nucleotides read TGCAGCGTTGAAGGTTACCCCCGTCCCGGGGAGCTGTTTTTT. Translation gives CSVEGYPRPGELFF.